This T cell receptor beta chain comes out of a study of T-cell memory formation after mild COVID-19. Using its own MiXCR run on the 5' RACE reads, TCRdb lists one record per CDR3 protein. The sample shows about 360,000 distinct CDR3 sequences, around 15% of them seen only once. This clonotype was picked up a small number of times. Germline-derived CDR1 and CDR2 are KGHDR and SFDVKD. Trimming cost V 2 bases and J 4 bases, with 13 bases left between them. This CDR3 region has 16 residues. The material sequenced was PBMCs or a T cell subset sorted from them (not recorded which). The receptor comes from a man younger than 30 who had mild COVID-19 (a few samples of this study predate the infection). Cell type and time point are not known. The rearrangement links TRBV24-1 to TRBJ2-2; possibly TRBD2 for D (6 bases). The CDR3 DNA sequence: TGTGCCACCAGTGATTCGGTCAAAGCGGGCACCGGGGAGCTGTTTTTT. Translating it yields CATSDSVKAGTGELFF.